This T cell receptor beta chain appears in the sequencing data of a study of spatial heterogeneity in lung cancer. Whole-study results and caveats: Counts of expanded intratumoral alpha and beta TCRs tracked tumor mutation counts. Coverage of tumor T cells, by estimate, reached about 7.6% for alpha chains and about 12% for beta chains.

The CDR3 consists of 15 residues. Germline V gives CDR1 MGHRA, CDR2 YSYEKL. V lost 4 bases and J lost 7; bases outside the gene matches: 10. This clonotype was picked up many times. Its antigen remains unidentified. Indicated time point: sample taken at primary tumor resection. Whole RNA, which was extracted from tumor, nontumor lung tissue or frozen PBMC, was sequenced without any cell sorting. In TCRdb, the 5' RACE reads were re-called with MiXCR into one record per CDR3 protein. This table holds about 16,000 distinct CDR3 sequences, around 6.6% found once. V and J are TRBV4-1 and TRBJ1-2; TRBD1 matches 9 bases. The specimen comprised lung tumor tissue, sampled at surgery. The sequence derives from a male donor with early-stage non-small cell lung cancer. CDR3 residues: CASSRRQGEAVGYTF. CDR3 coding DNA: TGCGCCAGCAGCCGCAGACAGGGGGAAGCGGTTGGCTACACCTTC.